The present TCR beta chain was sequenced within a study of blood T cell repertoires in COVID-19. Study in general: Spain, Italy and the United States supplied samples that represented acute and convalescent COVID-19. PBMCs, B-cell-depleted T cells, or T cells were the source of the cDNA or gDNA that made up the material.

V lost 7 bases and J lost 2; bases outside the gene matches: 10. The CDR3 contains 15 residues. Germline assignment: CDR1 MNHNY and CDR2 SVGAGI (reference sequence). Those enrolled in Seattle joined during active infection and were followed longitudinally afterward. In the source study's methods: Reference gene primer amplification gave nucleated cell count estimates. The repertoire was sequenced with immunoSEQ multiplex PCR; TCRdb's copy has only in-frame clones and lacks some. That table supplies the V and J calls and clone size; D and trimming were determined from the DNA. Among about 200,000 clones listed, roughly 80% were seen once.

The genes are TRBV6-6 and TRBJ1-2; 7 bases match TRBD1. Sequenced: peripheral blood. This TCR came from a woman older than 75 with COVID-19, enrolled during active disease. As DNA, the CDR3 is TGTGCCAGCATCTGGGGGGACAGAGGCAACTATGGCTACACCTTC. It yields the protein CASIWGDRGNYGYTF.